These 21 T cell receptor beta chains share one sample of origin, sequenced in a study of neoadjuvant anti-PD-1 for oral cavity cancer. Assay: immunoSEQ multiplex PCR; the TCRdb copy retains only in-frame clones and omits some. The repertoire holds 55,000 to 75,000 clones, with about 86% as singletons. The sample's time point: after neoadjuvant nivolumab, at surgical resection. The sequenced sample was PBMCs, obtained after nivolumab (anti-PD-1) treatment. All receptors come from a person between 40 and 85 years old with oral cavity squamous cell carcinoma.

This chain joins TRBV30 and TRBJ1-1; the match to TRBD1 covers 11 bases. After removal of 5 bases from V and 7 bases from J, the junction contained 3 bases not matched to a gene. The CDR3 has 12 amino acids. Per germline, CDR1 GTSNPN and CDR2 SVGIG (reference sequence). The CDR3 DNA follows: TGTGCCTGGCGGACAGGGGGCAGTGAAGCTTTCTTT. This gives the protein CAWRTGGSEAFF.

This rearrangement joins TRBV1 to TRBJ2-1; the DNA was not compared with TRBD2, the D call given in the table. TRBV1 is classified as a pseudogene. The CDR3 has 18 amino acids. Written as DNA, the CDR3 is TGCACCAGCAGCCGAATCCCGATGCAGCGGGATGATTACAATGAGCAGTTCTTC. Amino acid sequence: CTSSRIPMQRDDYNEQFF.

This chain links TRBV7-3 with TRBJ2-3, with 8 bases matching TRBD2. Germline V gives CDR1 SGHTA, CDR2 FQGTGA. The CDR3 has 15 amino acids. V trimming: 1 base; J trimming: 1 base; junction bases outside the gene matches: 1. The CDR3 is CASSLKLAGTDTQYF. The DNA for the CDR3 is TGTGCCAGCAGCTTAAAACTAGCGGGCACAGATACGCAGTATTTT.

The chain couples TRBV30 to TRBJ1-2; D is unclear. There are 15 residues in the CDR3. Germline V gene lookup returns CDR1 GTSNPN and CDR2 SVGIG (reference sequence). V dropped 4 bases and J dropped 5 bases, with 20 bases sitting between them. The DNA for the CDR3 is TGTGCCTGGACCCATTTCACGGCTGCGGGGTATGGCTACACCTTC. It specifies CAWTHFTAAGYGYTF. Full variable domain (missing parts from reference TRBV30 and TRBJ1-2): SQTIHQWPATLVQPVGSPLSLECTVEGTSNPNLYWYRQAAGRGLQLLFYSVGIGQISSEVPQNLSASRPQDRQFILSSKKLLLSDSGFYLCAWTHFTAAGYGYTFGSGTRLTVV.

CDR3 bases: TGTGCCAGCAGCGTAGGTGGGGGGCATTATGGCTACACCTTC. Its protein is CASSVGGGHYGYTF. The chain combines TRBV9 with TRBJ1-2; a weak D match, TRBD1 (6 bases). The germline CDR1 and CDR2 sequences are SGDLS and YYNGEE. The CDR3 contains 14 residues. V was cut by 0 bases and J by 5 bases, with 11 bases left in between.

The gene calls are TRBV19 and TRBJ1-1; D gene ambiguous. Trimming cost V 3 bases and J 8 bases, with 10 bases left between them. Germline V lookup: CDR1 LNHDA, CDR2 SQIVND (reference sequence). The CDR3 is 12 residues long. In nucleotides, the CDR3 is TGTGCCAGTAGTATCCTTGGAGGAGAAGCTTTCTTT. Translating gives CASSILGGEAFF.

This rearrangement joins TRBV19 to TRBJ1-2; 8 positions agree with TRBD1. The J segment lost 1 base and the V segment lost 5 bases, leaving 3 bases of the junction unmatched. This CDR3 spans 14 amino acids. Germline CDR1 is LNHDA and CDR2 is SQIVND (reference sequence). The chain's CDR3 is CASSVGQGNYGYTF. In DNA, the CDR3 is TGTGCCAGTAGTGTCGGACAGGGTAACTATGGCTACACCTTC.

The CDR3 nucleotides are TGTGCCAGTAGTATAGCCGGGGACAGGTGGTATGGCTACACCTTC. Translating gives CASSIAGDRWYGYTF. V is TRBV19 and J is TRBJ1-2; TRBD1 matches 8 bases. The CDR3 extends over 15 amino acids. V shed 1 base and J 5 bases; nucleotides not matched to a gene: 6. Germline lookup yields CDR1 LNHDA and CDR2 SQIVND (reference sequence).

This clone was detected once. This sequence joins TRBV5-6 and TRBJ2-3; D is uncertain. Germline-derived CDR1 and CDR2 are SGHDT and YYEEEE. There are 15 residues in the CDR3. V dropped 2 bases and J dropped 2 bases, with 12 bases sitting between them. The CDR3 DNA follows: TGTGCCAGCAGCTTATATGAGCTAGTCACAGATACGCAGTATTTT. Protein sequence: CASSLYELVTDTQYF.

This chain links TRBV29-1 with TRBJ1-1; D is ambiguous. The CDR3 spans 11 residues. Trimming stripped 4 bases from V and 5 bases from J, with 8 bases between. The germline CDR1 and CDR2 sequences are SQVTM and ANQGSEA. The CDR3 region has the DNA TGCAGCGTTGTGGCAGGAACTGAAGCTTTCTTT. Amino acid sequence: CSVVAGTEAFF.

This clone was observed a few times. The chain recombines TRBV5-4 with TRBJ1-5, with 7 bases fitting TRBD1. The CDR3 sequence is 13 residues long. V trimming: 4 bases; J trimming: 9 bases; junction bases outside the gene matches: 7. Germline CDR1 is SGHNT and CDR2 is YYREEE (reference sequence). The CDR3 is CASSGDRETPQHF. The DNA for the CDR3 is TGTGCCAGCAGCGGGGACAGAGAGACGCCCCAGCATTTT.

V is TRBV19 and J is TRBJ2-7, with TRBD2 as a possible D gene (5 bases). The V end lost 2 bases, the J end lost 0 bases, and 8 bases lay between the germline ends. Germline loops: CDR1 LNHDA, CDR2 SQIVND (reference sequence). This CDR3 spans 14 amino acids. In nucleotides, the CDR3 is TGTGCCAGTAGTATAACGGGGAGCTCCTACGAGCAGTACTTC. Protein sequence: CASSITGSSYEQYF. Looking up the rest from reference TRBV19 and TRBJ2-7 gives the full variable domain: DGGITQSPKYLFRKEGQNVTLSCEQNLNHDAMYWYRQDPGQGLRLIYYSQIVNDFQKGDIAEGYSVSREKKESFPLTVTSAQKNPTAFYLCASSITGSSYEQYFGPGTRLTVT.

The count of this clone is one. J is TRBJ1-4 and V is TRBV7-6; TRBD1 aligns across 8 bases. V was clipped by 3 bases and J by 7 bases; unmatched bases: 7. CDR3 length equals 15 residues. Per the germline V gene, CDR1 is SGHVS and CDR2 is FNYEAQ. CDR3 sequence reads: CASSFVGTGGEKLFF. Written as DNA, the CDR3 is TGTGCCAGCAGCTTCGTCGGGACAGGAGGTGAAAAACTGTTTTTT. The full variable domain, with the rest looked up from reference TRBV7-6 and TRBJ1-4, is GAGVSQSPRYKVTKRGQDVALRCDPISGHVSLYWYRQALGQGPEFLTYFNYEAQQDKSGLPNDRFSAERPEGSISTLTIQRTEQRDSAMYRCASSFVGTGGEKLFFGSGTQLSVL.

The chain carries TRBV2 and TRBJ2-1, with 8 bases lining up with TRBD1. With 6 bases clipped from V and 9 bases from J, the junction kept 13 bases outside the gene matches. The CDR3 spans 15 residues. Germline V gives CDR1 SNHLY, CDR2 FYNNEI. CDR3 bases: TGTGCCAGCAGCCTCAAACGGACAGGGATAGGTGAGCAGTTCTTC. This encodes CASSLKRTGIGEQFF.

V and J are TRBV5-1 and TRBJ2-1; a possible D gene is TRBD1 (5 bases). This CDR3 comprises 14 residues. V was cut by 0 bases and J by 4 bases, with 8 bases left in between. Germline CDR1 and CDR2: SGHRS and YFSETQ. The CDR3 spells CASSLEGYYNEQFF. CDR3 DNA: TGCGCCAGCAGCTTGGAGGGGTATTACAATGAGCAGTTCTTC.

The chain has TRBV5-4 and TRBJ1-1; maybe TRBD1 (6 bases). The length of the CDR3 is 16 residues. Trimming left V 4 bases short and J 4 bases short, with 20 bases between. Germline V gene sequence: CDR1 SGHNT, CDR2 YYREEE (reference sequence). CDR3 sequence reads: CASSINRGGGVTEAFF. The DNA of the CDR3 is TGTGCCAGCAGCATTAACCGAGGGGGGGGTGTCACTGAAGCTTTCTTT. The whole variable domain, remainder taken from reference TRBV5-4 and TRBJ1-1, is ETGVTQSPTHLIKTRGQQVTLRCSSQSGHNTVSWYQQALGQGPQFIFQYYREEENGRGNFPPRFSGLQFPNYSSELNVNALELDDSALYLCASSINRGGGVTEAFFGQGTRLTVV.

The chain recombines TRBV2 with TRBJ2-2; TRBD2 aligns across 12 bases. The V gene's germline CDR1 is SNHLY and CDR2 FYNNEI. J gave up 4 bases and V 6 bases, and 0 bases lay outside the gene matches. The CDR3 runs to 14 residues. The CDR3 DNA sequence: TGTGCCAGCAGGACTAGCGGGAGCACCGGGGAGCTGTTTTTT. Protein product: CASRTSGSTGELFF.

This chain joins TRBV25-1 and TRBJ1-1; perhaps TRBD1 as D (6 bases). Germline V gene lookup returns CDR1 MGHDK and CDR2 SYGVNS. Trimming took off 5 bases at V and 6 bases at J, with 13 bases between the two ends. The CDR3 is made up of 13 amino acids. The CDR3 region is CASSRGGRAEAFF. The CDR3 DNA follows: TGTGCCAGCAGTCGGGGGGGCCGGGCTGAAGCTTTCTTT.

V and J are TRBV9 and TRBJ1-2; maybe TRBD1 (6 bases). Germline-derived CDR1 and CDR2 are SGDLS and YYNGEE. The CDR3 length is 14 residues. Trimming removed 0 bases at V and 8 bases at J, with 14 bases between. CDR3 loop: CASSVEGHLRGYTF. The DNA for the CDR3 is TGTGCCAGCAGCGTAGAGGGACACCTGAGGGGCTACACCTTC. The full variable domain, completed using reference TRBV9 and TRBJ1-2, is DSGVTQTPKHLITATGQRVTLRCSPRSGDLSVYWYQQSLDQGLQFLIQYYNGEERAKGNILERFSAQQFPDLHSELNLSSLELGDSALYFCASSVEGHLRGYTFGSGTRLTVV.

The chain uses TRBV30 and TRBJ1-5, with D unclear. Germline values: CDR1 GTSNPN, CDR2 SVGIG (reference sequence). The CDR3 is 14 amino acids. V lost 2 bases and J lost 0, with 8 bases in between. The CDR3 DNA sequence: TGTGCCTGGAGTTTAGGTCATAGCAATCAGCCCCAGCATTTT. Its translation is CAWSLGHSNQPQHF.

The CDR3 DNA follows: TGTGCCTGGAGTGTGGGGGGGATATACTACTTC. This sequence encodes CAWSVGGIYYF. The chain has TRBV30 and TRBJ2-7, with 7 bases lining up with TRBD2. The germline CDR1 and CDR2 sequences are GTSNPN and SVGIG (reference sequence). Trimming cost V 0 bases and J 13 bases; bases outside gene matches: 6. CDR3 length: 11 amino acids.